Presented here are 5 T cell receptor beta chains from one specimen sequenced in a study of a mutant IDH1 vaccine in newly diagnosed glioma. The antigens of these receptors remain unknown. Regarding time point: week 23, last vaccination. With topical imiquimod, each dose of the vaccine consisted of 300 ug of mutant IDH1 20-mer peptide. The protocol was immunoSEQ multiplex PCR, while the TCRdb copy is restricted to in-frame clones and leaves out a portion. This sample has about 43,000 clones; approximately 84% occur once, and the top ten carry 2.4%. Material: PBMCs, obtained from a glioma patient whose treatment included an IDH1 peptide vaccine. The source is a woman aged 18-29 years with glioma. Some clones in this sample may be carry-over from other donors' samples.

This sequence joins TRBV20-1 and TRBJ1-2; D not certain. CDR1 DFQATT and CDR2 SNEGSKA come from the germline V gene (reference sequence). V lost 5 bases and J 6 bases, leaving 10 bases between the germline ends. This CDR3 is built from 11 residues. The CDR3 sequence: CSAPTVHGYTF. The DNA for the CDR3 is TGCAGTGCTCCCACGGTCCATGGCTACACCTTC.

Details on this clone: One end of the junction is discordant with germline, which a read error may explain. The V gene is TRBV5-1, the J gene TRBJ2-7; 10 nucleotides line up with TRBD2. This CDR3 has 16 residues. Looked up from germline, CDR1 is SGHRS and CDR2 is YFSETQ. The CDR3 nucleotides are TGCGCCAGCAGCCTGATCAGCGGGAGGGCCTCCGACGAGCAGTACTTC. Amino acid sequence: CASSLISGRASDEQYF.

The chain links TRBV2 to TRBJ2-1; possibly TRBD2 for D (6 bases). The germline V gene has CDR1 SNHLY and CDR2 FYNNEI. This CDR3 spans 15 amino acids. The germline V and J ends were trimmed by 3 bases and 5 bases, with 14 bases remaining between them. CDR3 sequence (DNA): TGTGCCAGCAGTGACTGGGGGGAACGAGACAATGAGCAGTTCTTC. Its protein product is CASSDWGERDNEQFF.

The chain uses TRBV9 and TRBJ2-2; a possible D gene is TRBD2 (6 bases). The CDR3 contains 15 residues. CDR1 and CDR2 from the germline V gene are SGDLS and YYNGEE. V lost 3 bases and J 4 bases, leaving 13 bases between the germline ends. Here the CDR3 reads CASSDGGTGTGELFF. The CDR3 nucleotides read TGTGCCAGCAGCGATGGGGGGACCGGCACCGGGGAGCTGTTTTTT.

The chain couples TRBV5-4 to TRBJ2-1; D is tentatively TRBD1 or TRBD2 (5 bases each). The CDR3 totals 12 residues. Germline V gene data show CDR1 as SGHNT and CDR2 as YYREEE (reference sequence). Trimming removed 2 bases at V and 7 bases at J, with 7 bases between. CDR3 protein: CASSFWGNEQFF. The CDR3 region has the DNA TGTGCCAGCAGCTTTTGGGGGAATGAGCAGTTCTTC.